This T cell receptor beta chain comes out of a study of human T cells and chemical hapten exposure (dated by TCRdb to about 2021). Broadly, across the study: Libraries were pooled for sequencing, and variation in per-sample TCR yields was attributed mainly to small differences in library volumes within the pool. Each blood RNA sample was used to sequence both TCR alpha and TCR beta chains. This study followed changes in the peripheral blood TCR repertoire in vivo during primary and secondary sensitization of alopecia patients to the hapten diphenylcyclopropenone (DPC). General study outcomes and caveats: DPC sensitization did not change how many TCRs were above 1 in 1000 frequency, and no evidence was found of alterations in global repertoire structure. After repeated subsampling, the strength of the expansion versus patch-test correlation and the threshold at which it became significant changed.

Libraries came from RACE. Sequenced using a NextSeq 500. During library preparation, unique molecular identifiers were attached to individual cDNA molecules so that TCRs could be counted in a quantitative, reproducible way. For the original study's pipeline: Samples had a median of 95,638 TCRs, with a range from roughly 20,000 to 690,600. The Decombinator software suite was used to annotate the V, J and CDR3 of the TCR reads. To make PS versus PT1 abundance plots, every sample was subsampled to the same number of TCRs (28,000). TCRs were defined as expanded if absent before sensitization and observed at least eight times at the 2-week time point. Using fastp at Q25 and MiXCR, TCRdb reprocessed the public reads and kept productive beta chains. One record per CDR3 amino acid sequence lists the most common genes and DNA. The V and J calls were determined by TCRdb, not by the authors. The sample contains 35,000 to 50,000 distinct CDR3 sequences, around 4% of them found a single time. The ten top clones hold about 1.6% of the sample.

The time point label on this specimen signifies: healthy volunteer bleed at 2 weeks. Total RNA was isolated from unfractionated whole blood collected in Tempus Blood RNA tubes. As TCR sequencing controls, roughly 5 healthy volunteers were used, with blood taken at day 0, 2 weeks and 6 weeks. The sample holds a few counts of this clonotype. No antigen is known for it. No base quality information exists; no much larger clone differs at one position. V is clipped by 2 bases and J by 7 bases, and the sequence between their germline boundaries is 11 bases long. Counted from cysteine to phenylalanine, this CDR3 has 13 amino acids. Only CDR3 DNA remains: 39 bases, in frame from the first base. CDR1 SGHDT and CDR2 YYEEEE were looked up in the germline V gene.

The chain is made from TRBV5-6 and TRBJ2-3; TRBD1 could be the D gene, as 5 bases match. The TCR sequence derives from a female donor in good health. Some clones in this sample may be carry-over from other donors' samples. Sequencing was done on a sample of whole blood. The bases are TGTGCCAGCAGCTTTTTGCAGGGTAATACGCAGTATTTT. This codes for CASSFLQGNTQYF.